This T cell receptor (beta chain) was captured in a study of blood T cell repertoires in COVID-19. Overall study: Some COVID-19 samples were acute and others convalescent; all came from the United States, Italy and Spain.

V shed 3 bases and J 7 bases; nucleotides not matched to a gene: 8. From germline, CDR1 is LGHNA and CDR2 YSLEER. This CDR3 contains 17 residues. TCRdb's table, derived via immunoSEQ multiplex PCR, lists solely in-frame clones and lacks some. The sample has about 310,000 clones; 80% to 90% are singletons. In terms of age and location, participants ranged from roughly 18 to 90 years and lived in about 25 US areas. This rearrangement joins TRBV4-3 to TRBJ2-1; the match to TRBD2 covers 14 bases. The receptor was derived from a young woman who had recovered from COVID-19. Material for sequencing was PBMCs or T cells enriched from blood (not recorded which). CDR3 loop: CASSQRLAGGLRNEQFF. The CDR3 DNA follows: TGCGCCAGCAGCCAGAGACTAGCGGGGGGGCTGCGAAATGAGCAGTTCTTC.